This T cell receptor beta chain stems from a study of blood T cells in healthy people across ages. Findings and caveats of the study: Among long-lived donors, naive CD4+ cells were more numerous and diversity higher than in aged donors.

The authors drew 8 to 10 milliliters of peripheral blood from each donor. Per individual sample, total RNA of at least 5 micrograms was extracted. In the case of this clonotype: The antigen is unknown.

Alongside a J-beta primer mix, a sample-barcoded 5' primer served in a second PCR lasting about 7 to 11 cycles. A minimum of 2.5 million CDR3-containing paired-end reads was obtained for each sample. TCRdb reprocessed the 5' RACE reads with MiXCR, giving one entry per CDR3 protein. The repertoire consists of 600,000 or so distinct CDR3 sequences, with less than 35% occurring once and the leading ten covering less than 20%. The CDR3 is 12 amino acids. V was trimmed by 6 bases and J by 10 bases, leaving 15 bases between them. Looked up from germline, CDR1 is MNHNS and CDR2 is SASEGT. The chain employs TRBV6-1 and TRBJ1-1; D is uncertain. The clonotype originates from an elderly woman in good health. The sample consisted of blood. The CDR3 DNA sequence: TGTGCCAGCAGGCCCGACGGGTTTGGAGCTTTCTTT. Encoded protein: CASRPDGFGAFF.